This T cell receptor beta chain was found in a study of T cell clusters in autoimmune cytopenias (dated by TCRdb to the late 2010s). For context, the study as a whole: Per sample, TRB sequencing gave a median depth of roughly 56,000 reads and a median of around 2,200 distinct TRB clonotypes. TRB and IGH repertoires from peripheral blood were sequenced in autoimmune cytopenia patients at active disease and during treatment follow-up, with healthy, CLL and autoimmune hepatitis controls included alongside. The goal of the study was to determine whether autoimmune cytopenia patients have a disease-specific immune repertoire signature that could serve as a blood-based biomarker.

Per sample, around 250 ng of peripheral blood genomic DNA, approximately 38,000 genome equivalents, was used for TRB amplification. The study at large found these results: Shifts in the TRB repertoire, including less even repertoires in secondary cytopenia and CLL, were mostly a reflection of lymphoma bias and not of autoimmunity. A lack of physiological T cell clusters in primary autoimmune cytopenia patients was suggested by GLIPH, as 51 clusters were found to be exclusive to healthy donors versus around 17 exclusive to patients. The cluster-lack signature was not seen for secondary cytopenia versus CLL, apparently masked by the dominant lymphoma-associated repertoire. Healthy donors had almost three times as many exclusive TRB clusters as active autoimmune hepatitis patients, a finding consistent with an autoimmunity-wide signature. The T cell clusters were only ever defined in silico, so experimental validation of their functional role was still needed.

The cysteine opens and the phenylalanine closes a CDR3 of 15 amino acids. No DNA was logged. From the germline V gene, CDR1 is MNHEY and CDR2 is SVGAGI. Multiplex PCR with a touch-down protocol amplified TRB rearrangements, with the TRB-A and TRB-B primer pools combined in a single tube. Illumina adapters and sample indices were attached to the amplicons through two consecutive PCR reactions using Phusion HS II polymerase. The amplicons were gel-purified using the NucleoSpin Gel and PCR Clean-up kit, after which quantification was performed by Qubit and quality was checked on an Agilent 2100 Bioanalyzer. Sequencing of the libraries was done on an Illumina MiSeq with 600-cycle, single-indexed, paired-end runs. The authors processed their data as follows. Alignment and assembly of TRB reads were performed with MiXCR version 2.1.12 and the default MiXCR reference library. A clone was defined by each unique CDR3 nucleotide sequence, and the analysis included only productive sequences supported by at least two reads. Repertoire diversity was assessed by alpha-parameterized diversity profiles (alpha 0 to 5), including Shannon (alpha 1) and Simpson (alpha 2) indices, computed with an R script. The tcR package was used to compute combinatorial TRB VJ usage, which was then compared between cohorts by principal component analysis with ade4. Using GLIPH, TCRbeta CDR3s were clustered on pairs of cohorts matched for age and read depth, and a Wilcoxon test was used to compare cluster frequencies. Based on TCRdb reprocessing of the reads, there is one entry per CDR3 protein sequence, and DNA is missing. The V and J calls shown here were made by TCRdb, not taken from the authors' results. This sample's clone table shows 2,000 or so distinct CDR3 sequences. The ten largest clones take up nearly 50% of the sample.

This clonotype is medium-sized (0.01 to 0.1%) by frequency; its count is not recorded. Its antigen target is currently unknown. The V and J genes are TRBV6-5 and TRBJ1-4. Sequencing input: peripheral blood. This TCR was recovered from a human donor with an autoimmune cytopenia or autoimmune hepatitis (not recorded which). The CDR3 protein: CASSYLGATNEKLFF.